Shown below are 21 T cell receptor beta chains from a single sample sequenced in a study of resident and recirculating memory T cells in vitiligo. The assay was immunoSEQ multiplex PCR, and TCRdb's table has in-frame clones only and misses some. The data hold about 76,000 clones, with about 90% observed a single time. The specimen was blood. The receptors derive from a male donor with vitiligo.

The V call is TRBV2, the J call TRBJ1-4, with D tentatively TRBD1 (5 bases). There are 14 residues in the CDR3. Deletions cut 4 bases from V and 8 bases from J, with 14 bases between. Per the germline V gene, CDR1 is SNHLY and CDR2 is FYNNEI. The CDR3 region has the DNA TGTGCCAGCAGTGGTGTCAGGGAATCAGAAAAACTGTTTTTT. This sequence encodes CASSGVRESEKLFF.

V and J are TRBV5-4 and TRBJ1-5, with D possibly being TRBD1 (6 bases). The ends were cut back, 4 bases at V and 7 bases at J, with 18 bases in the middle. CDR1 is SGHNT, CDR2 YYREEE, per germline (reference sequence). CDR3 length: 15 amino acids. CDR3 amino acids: CASSLGGGGGQPQHF. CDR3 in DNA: TGTGCCAGCAGCCTGGGTGGTGGGGGGGGCCAGCCCCAGCATTTT.

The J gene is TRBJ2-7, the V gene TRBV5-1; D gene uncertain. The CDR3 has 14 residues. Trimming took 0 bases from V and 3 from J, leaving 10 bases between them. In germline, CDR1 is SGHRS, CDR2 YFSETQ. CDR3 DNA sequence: TGCGCCAGCAGCTTGGATCTCCTTAACTACGAGCAGTACTTC. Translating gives CASSLDLLNYEQYF.

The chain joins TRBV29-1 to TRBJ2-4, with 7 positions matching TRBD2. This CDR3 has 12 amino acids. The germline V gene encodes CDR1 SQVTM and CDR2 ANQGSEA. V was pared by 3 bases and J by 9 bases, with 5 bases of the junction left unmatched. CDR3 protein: CSVDTGLSIQYF. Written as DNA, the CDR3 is TGCAGCGTTGATACGGGACTAAGCATTCAGTACTTC.

Here the CDR3 DNA reads TGTGCCAGCTCACCGGACAGAACTAATGAAAAACTGTTTTTT. Its protein is CASSPDRTNEKLFF. This chain connects TRBV18 to TRBJ1-4; a weak D match, TRBD1 (6 bases). From germline, CDR1 is KGHSH and CDR2 LQKENI. CDR3 size: 14 residues. Trimming pared 3 bases from V and 1 base from J, leaving 6 bases between.

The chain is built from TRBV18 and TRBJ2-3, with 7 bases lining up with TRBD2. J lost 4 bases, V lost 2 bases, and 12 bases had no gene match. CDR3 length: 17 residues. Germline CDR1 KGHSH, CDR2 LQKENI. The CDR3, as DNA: TGTGCCAGCTCACCAATCTCCCCGGGAGGTTCGGCAGATACGCAGTATTTT. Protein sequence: CASSPISPGGSADTQYF.

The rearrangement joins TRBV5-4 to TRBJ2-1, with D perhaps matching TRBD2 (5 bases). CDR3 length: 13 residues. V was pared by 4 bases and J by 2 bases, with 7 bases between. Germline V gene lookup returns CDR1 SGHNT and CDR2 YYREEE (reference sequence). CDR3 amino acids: CASSGSTYNEQFF. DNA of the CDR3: TGTGCCAGCAGCGGGAGTACCTACAATGAGCAGTTCTTC.

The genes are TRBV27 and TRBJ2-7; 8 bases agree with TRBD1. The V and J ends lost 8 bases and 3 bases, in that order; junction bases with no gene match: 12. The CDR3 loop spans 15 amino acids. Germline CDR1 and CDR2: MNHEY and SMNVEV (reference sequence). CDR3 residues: CASRPPGGPYYEQYF. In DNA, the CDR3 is TGTGCCAGCCGCCCGCCAGGGGGCCCTTACTACGAGCAGTACTTC.

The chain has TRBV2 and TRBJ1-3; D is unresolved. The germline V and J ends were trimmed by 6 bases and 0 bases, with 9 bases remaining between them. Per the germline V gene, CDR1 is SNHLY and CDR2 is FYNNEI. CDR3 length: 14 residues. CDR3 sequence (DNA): TGTGCCAGCAGCCCCGGACTCTCTGGAAACACCATATATTTT. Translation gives CASSPGLSGNTIYF.

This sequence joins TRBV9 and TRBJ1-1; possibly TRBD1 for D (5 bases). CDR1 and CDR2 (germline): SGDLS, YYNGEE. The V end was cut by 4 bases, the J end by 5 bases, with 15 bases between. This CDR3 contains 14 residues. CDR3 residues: CASSTRPQGTEAFF. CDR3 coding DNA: TGTGCCAGCAGCACCCGTCCCCAGGGAACTGAAGCTTTCTTT.

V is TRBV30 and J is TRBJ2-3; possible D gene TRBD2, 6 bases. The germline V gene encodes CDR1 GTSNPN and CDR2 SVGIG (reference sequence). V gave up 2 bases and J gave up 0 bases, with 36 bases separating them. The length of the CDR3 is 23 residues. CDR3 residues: CAWSPLENFPIQEGRVSTDTQYF. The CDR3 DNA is TGTGCCTGGAGTCCCCTTGAGAACTTTCCCATCCAGGAGGGCAGGGTTAGCACAGATACGCAGTATTTT.

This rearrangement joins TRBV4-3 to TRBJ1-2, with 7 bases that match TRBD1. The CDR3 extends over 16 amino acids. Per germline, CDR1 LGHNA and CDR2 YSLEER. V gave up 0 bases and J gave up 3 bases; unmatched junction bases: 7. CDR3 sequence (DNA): TGCGCCAGCAGCCAAGAACTCCTACAGGGGTACTATGGCTACACCTTC. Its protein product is CASSQELLQGYYGYTF.

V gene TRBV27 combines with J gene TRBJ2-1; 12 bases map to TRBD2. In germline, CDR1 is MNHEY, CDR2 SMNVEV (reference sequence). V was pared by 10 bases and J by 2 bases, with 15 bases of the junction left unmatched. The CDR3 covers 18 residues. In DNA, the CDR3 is TGTGCCACCTGGACTAGCGGGACCCCACGATTACCCTACAATGAGCAGTTCTTC. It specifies CATWTSGTPRLPYNEQFF.

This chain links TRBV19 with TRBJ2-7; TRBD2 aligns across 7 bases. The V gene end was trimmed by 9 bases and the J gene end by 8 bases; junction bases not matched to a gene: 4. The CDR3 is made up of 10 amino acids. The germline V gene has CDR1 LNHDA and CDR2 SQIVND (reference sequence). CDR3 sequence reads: CARGEGKQYF. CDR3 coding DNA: TGTGCCAGGGGGGAGGGTAAGCAGTACTTC.

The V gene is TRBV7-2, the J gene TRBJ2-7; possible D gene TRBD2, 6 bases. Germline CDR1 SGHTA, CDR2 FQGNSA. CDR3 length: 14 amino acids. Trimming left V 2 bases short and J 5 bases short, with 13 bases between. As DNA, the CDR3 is TGTGCCAGCAGCTTATATGGGAGGCAAAACGAGCAGTACTTC. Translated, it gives CASSLYGRQNEQYF. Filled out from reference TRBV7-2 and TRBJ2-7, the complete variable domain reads GAGVSQSPSNKVTEKGKDVELRCDPISGHTALYWYRQSLGQGLEFLIYFQGNSAPDKSGLPSDRFSAERTGGSVSTLTIQRTQQEDSAVYLCASSLYGRQNEQYFGPGTRLTVT.

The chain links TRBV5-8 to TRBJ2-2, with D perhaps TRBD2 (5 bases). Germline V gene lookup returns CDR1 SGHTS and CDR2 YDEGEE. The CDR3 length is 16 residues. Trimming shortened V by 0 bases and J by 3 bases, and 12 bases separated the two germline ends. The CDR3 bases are TGTGCCAGCAGCTTGGAAGGAGGAACTTACACCGGGGAGCTGTTTTTT. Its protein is CASSLEGGTYTGELFF. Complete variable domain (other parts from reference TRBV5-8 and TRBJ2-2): EAGVTQSPTHLIKTRGQQATLRCSPISGHTSVYWYQQALGLGLQFLLWYDEGEERNRGNFPPRFSGRQFPNYSSELNVNALELEDSALYLCASSLEGGTYTGELFFGEGSRLTVL.

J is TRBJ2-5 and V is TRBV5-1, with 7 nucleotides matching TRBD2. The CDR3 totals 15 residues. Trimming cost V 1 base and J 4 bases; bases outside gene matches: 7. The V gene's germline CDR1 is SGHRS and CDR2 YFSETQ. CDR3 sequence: CASSLLGEGSETQYF. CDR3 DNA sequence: TGCGCCAGCAGCTTGTTGGGGGAGGGGTCAGAGACCCAGTACTTC. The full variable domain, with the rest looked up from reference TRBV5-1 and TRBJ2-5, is KAGVTQTPRYLIKTRGQQVTLSCSPISGHRSVSWYQQTPGQGLQFLFEYFSETQRNKGNFPGRFSGRQFSNSRSEMNVSTLELGDSALYLCASSLLGEGSETQYFGPGTRLLVL.

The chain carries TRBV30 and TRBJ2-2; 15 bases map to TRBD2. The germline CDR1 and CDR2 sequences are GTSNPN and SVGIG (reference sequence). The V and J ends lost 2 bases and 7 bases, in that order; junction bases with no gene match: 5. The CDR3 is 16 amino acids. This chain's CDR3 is CAWSHGTSGRIGELFF. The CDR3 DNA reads TGTGCCTGGAGTCACGGGACTAGCGGGAGGATCGGGGAGCTGTTTTTT.

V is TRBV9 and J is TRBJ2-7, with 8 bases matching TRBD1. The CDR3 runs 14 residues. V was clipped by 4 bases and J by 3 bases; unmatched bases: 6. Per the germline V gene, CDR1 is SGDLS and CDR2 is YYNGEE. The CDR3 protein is CASSPGTGYYEQYF. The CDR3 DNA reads TGTGCCAGCAGCCCGGGGACAGGATACTACGAGCAGTACTTC.

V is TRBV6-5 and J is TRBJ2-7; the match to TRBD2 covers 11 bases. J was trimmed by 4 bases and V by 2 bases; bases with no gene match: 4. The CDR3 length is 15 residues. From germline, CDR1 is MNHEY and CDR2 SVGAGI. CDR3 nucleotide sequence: TGTGCCAGCAGTTACGGGACTAGCGGAGGATACGAGCAGTACTTC. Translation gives CASSYGTSGGYEQYF.

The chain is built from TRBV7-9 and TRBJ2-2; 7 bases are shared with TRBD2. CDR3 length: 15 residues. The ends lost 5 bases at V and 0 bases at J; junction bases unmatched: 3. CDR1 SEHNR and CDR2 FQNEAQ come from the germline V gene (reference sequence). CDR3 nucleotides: TGTGCCAGCAGCATCACTAGCGCGAACACCGGGGAGCTGTTTTTT. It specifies CASSITSANTGELFF. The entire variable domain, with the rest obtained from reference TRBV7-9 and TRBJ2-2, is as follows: DTGVSQNPRHKITKRGQNVTFRCDPISEHNRLYWYRQTLGQGPEFLTYFQNEAQLEKSRLLSDRFSAERPKGSFSTLEIQRTEQGDSAMYLCASSITSANTGELFFGEGSRLTVL.